This is a list of T cell receptor beta chains from one sample in a study of cytomegalovirus exposure and HLA in healthy donors. Sequenced by immunoSEQ multiplex PCR; TCRdb stores in-frame clones only, minus some. The sample carries about 170,000 clones, around 68% recorded once. The sequenced sample consisted of PBMCs. The receptor set was obtained from a girl between 10 and 17 years old in good health and CMV-seronegative. The CDR3 runs from the conserved cysteine through the conserved F or W. The order of the fields is J gene, D gene, V gene, clone size, CDR3 protein, CDR3 DNA. D genes are given only for firm matches. Clone size appears in some rows only: once, few, many, or a class for an expanded clone.

J: TRBJ2-7
D: TRBD1
V: TRBV27
size: once
CDR3: CASRTQGANYEQYF
DNA: TGTGCCAGCAGAACACAGGGGGCGAACTACGAGCAGTACTTC

J: TRBJ2-7
D: TRBD1
V: TRBV27
size: -
CDR3: CASSLGPGQGRAYEQYF
DNA: TGTGCCAGCAGTTTGGGACCGGGACAGGGGAGGGCCTACGAGCAGTACTTC

J: TRBJ1-2
D: -
V: TRBV6-1
size: -
CDR3: CASSDLKGGYYGYTF
DNA: TGTGCCAGCAGTGACCTTAAAGGCGGATACTATGGCTACACCTTC

J: TRBJ1-6
D: -
V: TRBV6-4
size: -
CDR3: CASKQGLGSPLHF
DNA: TGTGCCAGCAAACAGGGCTTAGGTTCACCCCTCCACTTT

J: TRBJ1-6
D: TRBD1
V: TRBV15
size: -
CDR3: CATEGGDRTASPLHF
DNA: TGTGCCACCGAAGGTGGGGACAGGACGGCATCACCCCTCCACTTT

J: TRBJ1-1
D: -
V: TRBV7-9
size: once
CDR3: CASSSRIEKNTEAFF
DNA: TGTGCCAGCAGCTCCCGAATAGAAAAGAACACTGAAGCTTTCTTT

J: TRBJ1-5
D: -
V: TRBV30
size: few
CDR3: CAWSLWGGNQPQHF
DNA: TGTGCCTGGAGTCTATGGGGGGGCAATCAGCCCCAGCATTTT

J: TRBJ1-1
D: -
V: TRBV27
size: -
CDR3: CASSFGAMPGTEAFF
DNA: TGTGCCAGCAGTTTTGGGGCAATGCCTGGGACTGAAGCTTTCTTT

J: TRBJ1-3
D: -
V: TRBV2
size: few
CDR3: CASREVLSGNTIYF
DNA: TGTGCCAGCAGGGAGGTTCTCTCTGGAAACACCATATATTTT

J: TRBJ1-2
D: -
V: TRBV19
size: -
CDR3: CASSLGGWGYGYTF
DNA: TGTGCCAGCTCCCTCGGGGGGTGGGGCTATGGCTACACCTTC

J: TRBJ1-4
D: -
V: TRBV5-6
size: -
CDR3: CASSFRRTMRVTNEKLFF
DNA: TGTGCCAGCAGCTTTCGGCGGACAATGCGAGTAACTAATGAAAAACTGTTTTTT

J: TRBJ2-5
D: TRBD2
V: TRBV4-1
size: -
CDR3: CASSQERLAGGLGETQYF
DNA: TGCGCCAGCAGCCAAGAGCGACTAGCGGGGGGTCTGGGGGAGACCCAGTACTTC

J: TRBJ1-3
D: TRBD1
V: TRBV7-8
size: -
CDR3: CASSSPPDRENTIYF
DNA: TGTGCCAGCAGCTCACCACCCGACAGGGAAAACACCATATATTTT

J: TRBJ2-5
D: -
V: TRBV11-1
size: -
CDR3: CASSFATTQETQYF
DNA: TGTGCCAGCAGCTTTGCTACCACGCAAGAGACCCAGTACTTC

J: TRBJ2-7
D: -
V: TRBV11-2
size: -
CDR3: CASSLDRDEQYF
DNA: TGTGCCAGCAGCTTAGATCGGGACGAGCAGTACTTC

J: TRBJ1-1
D: -
V: TRBV2
size: -
CDR3: CASSGRAVWAFF
DNA: TGTGCCAGCAGTGGGAGGGCGGTGTGGGCTTTCTTT

J: TRBJ2-5
D: -
V: TRBV4-2
size: few
CDR3: CASSQISGETQYF
DNA: TGTGCCAGCAGCCAAATTAGCGGAGAGACCCAGTACTTC

J: TRBJ1-1
D: -
V: TRBV9
size: few
CDR3: CASSVDRTTEAFF
DNA: TGTGCCAGCAGCGTAGACAGGACCACTGAAGCTTTCTTT

J: TRBJ1-6
D: -
V: TRBV25-1
size: -
CDR3: CASSELMRAPLHF
DNA: TGTGCCAGCAGTGAACTCATGAGGGCTCCCCTCCACTTT

J: TRBJ1-1
D: -
V: TRBV18
size: -
CDR3: CASSPPTGSAEAFF
DNA: TGTGCCAGCTCACCACCTACAGGGAGCGCTGAAGCTTTCTTT

J: TRBJ2-7
D: TRBD2
V: TRBV27
size: -
CDR3: CASARGESYEQYF
DNA: TGTGCCAGCGCTCGGGGGGAATCCTACGAGCAGTACTTC

J: TRBJ2-7
D: -
V: TRBV5-1
size: few
CDR3: CASSFGPDRQSYEQYF
DNA: TGCGCCAGCAGCTTCGGACCCGACAGGCAATCCTACGAGCAGTACTTC

J: TRBJ2-1
D: TRBD2
V: TRBV9
size: -
CDR3: CASSGGTSGYNEQFF
DNA: TGTGCCAGCAGCGGTGGGACTAGCGGATACAATGAGCAGTTCTTC

J: TRBJ1-5
D: -
V: TRBV19
size: -
CDR3: CASSQLQGIGNQPQHF
DNA: TGTGCCAGTAGTCAGCTCCAGGGGATTGGCAATCAGCCCCAGCATTTT

J: TRBJ1-1
D: -
V: TRBV14
size: -
CDR3: CASSRSWGERDTEAFF
DNA: TGTGCCAGCAGCCGGTCCTGGGGCGAAAGGGACACTGAAGCTTTCTTT